The subject of this entry is one TCR beta chain. Its antigen is not known. The CDR3 loop spans 11 amino acids. Germline CDR1 reads DFQATT; CDR2 reads SNEGSKA (reference sequence). Between the trimmed V and J ends, which lost 5 bases and 5 bases, there was a span of 9 bases. This record belongs to a study of blood T cells in healthy people across ages. Primed by a sample-barcoded 5' primer and a J-beta primer mix, a second PCR proceeded for 7 to 11 cycles. TCRdb recomputed calls from the 5' RACE reads with MiXCR, one row per CDR3 protein. Altogether about 1.8 million distinct CDR3 sequences are present, around 50% being singletons, with the ten largest covering around 2.1%. General study findings and limits: Donors of long life had a larger count of naive CD4+ cells and greater diversity than aged donors. The study found TCR beta diversity correlated strongly with naive T cell percentage. A roughly linear age-dependent decrease characterized TCR beta diversity per million T cells.

The TCR originated in a woman in her thirties or forties in good health. The sequenced material came from blood. This sequence joins TRBV20-1 and TRBJ2-5; D remains ambiguous. This chain's CDR3 is CSACDVETQYF. The CDR3 nucleotides read TGCAGTGCTTGTGACGTGGAGACCCAGTACTTC.